This TCR beta chain is from a study of blood T cell repertoires in COVID-19. Study-level background: Both acute and convalescent COVID-19 samples were obtained from the United States, Italy and Spain. From T cells, B-cell-depleted T cells, or PBMCs came the material, which was cDNA or gDNA.

Original handling: Estimation of nucleated cell counts relied on the amplification of reference gene primers. Measured with immunoSEQ multiplex PCR; TCRdb has only the in-frame clones, and not every one. The V and J calls and clone size are taken from that table; D and trimming were inferred from the DNA. The top ten hold roughly 9.1% of the sample, which has 100,000 to 150,000 clones, 65% to 90% seen once. Germline CDR1 and CDR2: SEHNR and FQNEAQ (reference sequence). This CDR3 contains 14 residues. V was shortened by 7 bases and J by 0 bases, with 12 bases between the two germline ends. This sequence originates from a woman aged 60-70 years with active or convalescent COVID-19. Sequenced: peripheral blood. The chain employs TRBV7-9 and TRBJ1-1; D call uncertain. The CDR3 DNA reads as TGTGCCAGCAAGGCTGGACTTTTGAACACTGAAGCTTTCTTT. As protein: CASKAGLLNTEAFF.